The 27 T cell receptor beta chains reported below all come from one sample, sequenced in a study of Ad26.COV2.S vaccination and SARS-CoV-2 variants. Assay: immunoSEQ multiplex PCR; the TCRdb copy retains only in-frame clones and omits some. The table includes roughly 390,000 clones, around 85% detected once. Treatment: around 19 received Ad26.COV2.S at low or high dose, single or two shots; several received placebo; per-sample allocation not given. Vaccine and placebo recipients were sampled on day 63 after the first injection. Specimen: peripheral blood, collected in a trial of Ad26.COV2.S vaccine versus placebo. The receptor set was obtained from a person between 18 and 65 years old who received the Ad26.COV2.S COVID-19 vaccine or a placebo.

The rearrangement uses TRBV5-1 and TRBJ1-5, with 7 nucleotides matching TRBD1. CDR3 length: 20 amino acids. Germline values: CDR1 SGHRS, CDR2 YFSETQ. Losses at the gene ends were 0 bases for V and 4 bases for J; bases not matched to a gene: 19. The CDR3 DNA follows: TGCGCCAGCAGCTTGGAACCGACAGGGAGGGACCCTGTGGGTAATCAGCCCCAGCATTTT. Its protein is CASSLEPTGRDPVGNQPQHF.

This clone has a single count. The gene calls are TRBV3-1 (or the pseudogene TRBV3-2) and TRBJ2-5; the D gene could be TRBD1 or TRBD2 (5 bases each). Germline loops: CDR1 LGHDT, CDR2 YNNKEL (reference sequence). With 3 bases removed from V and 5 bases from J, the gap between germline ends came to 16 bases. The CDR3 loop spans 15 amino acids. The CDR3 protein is CASSQAFGDVETQYF. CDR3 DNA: TGTGCCAGCAGCCAGGCTTTTGGGGACGTGGAGACCCAGTACTTC.

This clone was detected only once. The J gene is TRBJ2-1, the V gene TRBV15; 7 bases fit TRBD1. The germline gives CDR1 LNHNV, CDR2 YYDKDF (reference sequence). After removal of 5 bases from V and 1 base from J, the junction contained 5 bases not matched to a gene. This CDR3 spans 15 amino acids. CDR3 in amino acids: CATSRDSASYNEQFF. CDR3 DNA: TGTGCCACCAGCCGGGACAGCGCTTCCTACAATGAGCAGTTCTTC.

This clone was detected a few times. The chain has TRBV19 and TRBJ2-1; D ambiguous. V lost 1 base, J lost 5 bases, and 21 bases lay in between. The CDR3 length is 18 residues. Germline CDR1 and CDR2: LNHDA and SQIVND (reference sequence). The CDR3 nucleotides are TGTGCCAGTAGTATAGTCCGGCGGCGAACAGATTCCCACAATGAGCAGTTCTTC. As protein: CASSIVRRRTDSHNEQFF.

The CDR3 region is CASSPSGGAAQYF. CDR3 sequence (DNA): TGTGCCAGCAGTCCTAGCGGGGGGGCCGCGCAGTATTTT. The chain has TRBV12-3 or TRBV12-4 and TRBJ2-3, with 12 bases fitting TRBD2. The CDR3 extends over 13 amino acids. V lost 5 bases, J lost 10 bases, and 4 bases stayed unmatched.

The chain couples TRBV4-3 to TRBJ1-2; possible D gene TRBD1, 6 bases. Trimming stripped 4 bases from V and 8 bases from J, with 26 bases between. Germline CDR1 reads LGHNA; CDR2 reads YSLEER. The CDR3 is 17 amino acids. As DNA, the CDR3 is TGCGCCAGCAGCCTCCGGCCAACGGGGCAGGGCGGGGGCGGCTACACCTTC. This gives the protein CASSLRPTGQGGGGYTF.

CDR3 nucleotide sequence: TGTGCCAGCAGCTTAGGCGACGGAGATACGCAGTATTTT. Translated, it gives CASSLGDGDTQYF. The chain couples TRBV11-2 to TRBJ2-3, with D unclear. Germline V gene lookup returns CDR1 SGHAT and CDR2 FQNNGV. The CDR3 loop spans 13 amino acids. The V gene lost 1 base and the J gene lost 5 bases, with 7 bases spanning the gap.

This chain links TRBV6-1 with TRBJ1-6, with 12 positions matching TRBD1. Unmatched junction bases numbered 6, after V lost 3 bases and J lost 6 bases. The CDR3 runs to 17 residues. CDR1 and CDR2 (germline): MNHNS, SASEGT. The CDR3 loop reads CASSDPGTGGLNSPLHF. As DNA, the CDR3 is TGTGCCAGCAGTGACCCCGGGACAGGGGGCCTTAATTCACCCCTCCACTTT.

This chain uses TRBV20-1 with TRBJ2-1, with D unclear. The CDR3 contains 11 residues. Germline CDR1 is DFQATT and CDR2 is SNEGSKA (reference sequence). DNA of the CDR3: TGCAGCGCCAAACTCGACAATGAGCAGTTCTTC. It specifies CSAKLDNEQFF.

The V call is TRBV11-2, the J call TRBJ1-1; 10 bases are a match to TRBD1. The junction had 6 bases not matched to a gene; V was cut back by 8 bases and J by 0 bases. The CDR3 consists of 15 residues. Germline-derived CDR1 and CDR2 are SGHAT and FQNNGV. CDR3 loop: CASGQTGGLNTEAFF. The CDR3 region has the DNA TGTGCCAGCGGCCAGACAGGGGGCCTGAACACTGAAGCTTTCTTT.

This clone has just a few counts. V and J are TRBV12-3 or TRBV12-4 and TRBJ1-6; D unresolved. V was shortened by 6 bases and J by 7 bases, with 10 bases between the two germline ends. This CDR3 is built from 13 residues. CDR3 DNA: TGTGCCAGCAGCCCAATGCGGAATTCACCCCTCCACTTT. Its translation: CASSPMRNSPLHF.

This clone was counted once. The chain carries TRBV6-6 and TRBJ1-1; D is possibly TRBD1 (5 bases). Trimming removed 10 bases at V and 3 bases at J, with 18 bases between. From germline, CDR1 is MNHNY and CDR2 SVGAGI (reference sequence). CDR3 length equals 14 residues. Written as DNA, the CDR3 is TGTGCCACCTCGCTCGGGGGTCGAGACACTGAAGCTTTCTTT. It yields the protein CATSLGGRDTEAFF.

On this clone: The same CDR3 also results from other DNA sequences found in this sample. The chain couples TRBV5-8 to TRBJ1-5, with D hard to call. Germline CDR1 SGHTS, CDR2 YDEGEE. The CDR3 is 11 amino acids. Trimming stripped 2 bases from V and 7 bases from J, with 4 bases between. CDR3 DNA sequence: TGTGCCAGCAGCTTAGGACAGCCCCAGCATTTT. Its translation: CASSLGQPQHF.

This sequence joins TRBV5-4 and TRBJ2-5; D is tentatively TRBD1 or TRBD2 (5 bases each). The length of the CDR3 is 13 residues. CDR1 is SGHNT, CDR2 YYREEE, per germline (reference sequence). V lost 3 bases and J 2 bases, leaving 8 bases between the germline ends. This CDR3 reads CASSWGFQETQYF. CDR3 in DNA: TGTGCCAGCAGCTGGGGGTTTCAAGAGACCCAGTACTTC.

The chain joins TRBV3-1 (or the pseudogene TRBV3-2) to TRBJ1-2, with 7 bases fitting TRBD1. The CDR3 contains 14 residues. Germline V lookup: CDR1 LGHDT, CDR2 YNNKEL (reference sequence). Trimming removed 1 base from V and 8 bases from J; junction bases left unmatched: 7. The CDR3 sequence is CASSQVNRGRGYTF. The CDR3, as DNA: TGTGCCAGCAGCCAAGTAAACAGGGGCAGGGGCTACACCTTC.

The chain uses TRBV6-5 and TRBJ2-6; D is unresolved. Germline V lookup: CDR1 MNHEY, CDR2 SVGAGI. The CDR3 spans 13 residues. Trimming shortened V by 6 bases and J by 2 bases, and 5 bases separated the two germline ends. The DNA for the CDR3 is TGTGCCAGCAGCTTGGCTGGGGCCAACGTCCTGACTTTC. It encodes CASSLAGANVLTF.

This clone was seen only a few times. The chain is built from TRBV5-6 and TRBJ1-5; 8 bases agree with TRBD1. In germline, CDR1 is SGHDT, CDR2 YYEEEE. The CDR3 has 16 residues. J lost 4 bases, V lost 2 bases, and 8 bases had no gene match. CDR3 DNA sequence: TGTGCCAGCAGCTTACTTCAGGGGGCAGGGAATCAGCCCCAGCATTTT. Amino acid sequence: CASSLLQGAGNQPQHF.

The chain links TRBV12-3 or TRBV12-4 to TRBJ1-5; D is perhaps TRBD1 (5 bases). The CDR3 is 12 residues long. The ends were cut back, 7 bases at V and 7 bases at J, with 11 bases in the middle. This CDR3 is CASTAGNQPQHF. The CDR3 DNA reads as TGTGCCAGCACCGCAGGGAACCAGCCCCAGCATTTT.

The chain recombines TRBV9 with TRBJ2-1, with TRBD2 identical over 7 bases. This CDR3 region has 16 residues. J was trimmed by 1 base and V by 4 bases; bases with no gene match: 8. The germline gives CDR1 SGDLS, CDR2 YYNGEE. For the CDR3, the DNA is TGTGCCAGCAGCCCACGCGCTAGCGGATCCTACAATGAGCAGTTCTTC. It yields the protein CASSPRASGSYNEQFF.

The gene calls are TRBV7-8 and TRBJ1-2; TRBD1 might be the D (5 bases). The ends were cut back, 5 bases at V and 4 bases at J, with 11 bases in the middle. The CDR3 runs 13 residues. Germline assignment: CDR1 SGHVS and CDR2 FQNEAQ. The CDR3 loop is CASSPPGIYGYTF. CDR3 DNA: TGTGCCAGCAGCCCCCCAGGGATCTATGGCTACACCTTC.

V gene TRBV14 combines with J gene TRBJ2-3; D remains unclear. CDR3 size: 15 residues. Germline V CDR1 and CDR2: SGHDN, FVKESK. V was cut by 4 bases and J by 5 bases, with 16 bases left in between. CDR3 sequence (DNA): TGTGCCAGCAGCCCTGTTGGGGTCGATCGAGATACGCAGTATTTT. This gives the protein CASSPVGVDRDTQYF.

The CDR3 DNA reads as TGTGCCAGCAGTTATCCGAGGGTAGGGGCTGAAGCTTTCTTT. It codes for CASSYPRVGAEAFF. The chain is built from TRBV6-2 or TRBV6-3 and TRBJ1-1; D possibly corresponds to TRBD1 (5 bases). CDR3 length equals 14 residues. V dropped 3 bases and J dropped 6 bases, with 14 bases sitting between them. Per the germline V gene, CDR1 is MNHEY and CDR2 is SVGEGT.

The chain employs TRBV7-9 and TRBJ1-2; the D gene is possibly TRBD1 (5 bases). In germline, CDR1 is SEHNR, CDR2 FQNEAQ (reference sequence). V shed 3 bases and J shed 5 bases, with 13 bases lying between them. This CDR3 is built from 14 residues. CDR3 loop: CASSFAVGGYGYTF. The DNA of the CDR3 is TGTGCCAGCAGCTTTGCGGTCGGGGGATATGGCTACACCTTC.

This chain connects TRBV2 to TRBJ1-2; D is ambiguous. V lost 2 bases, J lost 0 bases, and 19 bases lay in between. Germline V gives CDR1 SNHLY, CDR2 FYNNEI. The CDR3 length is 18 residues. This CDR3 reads CASSELEGKALANYGYTF. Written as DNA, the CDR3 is TGTGCCAGCAGTGAATTGGAGGGCAAGGCCTTAGCTAACTATGGCTACACCTTC.

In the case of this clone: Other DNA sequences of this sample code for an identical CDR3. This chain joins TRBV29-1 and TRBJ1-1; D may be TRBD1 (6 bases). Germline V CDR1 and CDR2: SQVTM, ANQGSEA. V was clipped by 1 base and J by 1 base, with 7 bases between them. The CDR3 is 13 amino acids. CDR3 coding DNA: TGCAGCGTTGAAGTAGGGGGGAACACTGAAGCTTTCTTT. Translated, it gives CSVEVGGNTEAFF.

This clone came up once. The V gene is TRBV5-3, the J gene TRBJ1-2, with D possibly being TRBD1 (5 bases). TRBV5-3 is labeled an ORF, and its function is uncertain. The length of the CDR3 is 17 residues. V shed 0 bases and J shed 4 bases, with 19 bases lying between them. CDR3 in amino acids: CARSLGAEGMGSYGYTF. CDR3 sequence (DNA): TGTGCCAGAAGCTTGGGGGCAGAGGGGATGGGGTCCTATGGCTACACCTTC.

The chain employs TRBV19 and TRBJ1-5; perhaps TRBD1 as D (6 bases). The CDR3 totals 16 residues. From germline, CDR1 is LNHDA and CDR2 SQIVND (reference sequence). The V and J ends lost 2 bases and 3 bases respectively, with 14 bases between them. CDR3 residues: CASSISGGADNQPQHF. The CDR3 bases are TGTGCCAGTAGTATATCTGGGGGCGCGGACAATCAGCCCCAGCATTTT.